The entry that follows covers one TCR beta chain sequence. Under the authors' procedure: Scientists estimated how many nucleated cells there were by amplifying reference gene primers. Sequenced by immunoSEQ multiplex PCR; TCRdb stores in-frame clones only, minus some. That table gives V, J and clone size, and the DNA gave D and trimming. The sample lists about 39,000 clones; just under 95% were seen once. Trimming took 3 bases from V and 4 from J, leaving 11 bases between them. This CDR3 spans 14 amino acids. Germline V gene sequence: CDR1 SGHTA, CDR2 FQGNSA. This sample stems from a study of blood T cell repertoires in COVID-19. Overall study context: Sample material is recorded as cDNA or gDNA derived from T cells, B-cell-depleted T cells, or PBMCs.

This clonotype was obtained from a human donor with active COVID-19. The donor label of this sample is uncertain. This rearrangement joins TRBV7-2 to TRBJ2-3; D remains unclear. The source material was peripheral blood. For the CDR3, the DNA is TGTGCCAGCAGCTTTCTGCGGAGCTCAGATACGCAGTATTTT. Translating it yields CASSFLRSSDTQYF. Drawing the rest from reference TRBV7-2 and TRBJ2-3, the complete variable domain is GAGVSQSPSNKVTEKGKDVELRCDPISGHTALYWYRQSLGQGLEFLIYFQGNSAPDKSGLPSDRFSAERTGGSVSTLTIQRTQQEDSAVYLCASSFLRSSDTQYFGPGTRLTVL.